The 17 T cell receptor beta chains below were found in one sample sequenced in a study of blood T cell repertoires in COVID-19. Using immunoSEQ multiplex PCR, the repertoire was profiled, and TCRdb retains in-frame clones only, with some absent. The data hold about 110,000 clones, with roughly four fifths observed a single time. The sample comprised peripheral blood. These receptors were obtained from a woman aged 55-75 years with acute or convalescent COVID-19.

This clone was counted a single time. The chain combines TRBV3-1 (or the pseudogene TRBV3-2) with TRBJ2-1; D is perhaps TRBD2 (7 bases). The CDR3 sequence is 16 residues long. CDR1 LGHDT and CDR2 YNNKEL come from the germline V gene (reference sequence). Trimming took 0 bases from V and 0 from J, leaving 9 bases between them. The CDR3, as DNA: TGTGCCAGCAGCCAAGATGCGGGGGCCTCCTACAATGAGCAGTTCTTC. Its protein product is CASSQDAGASYNEQFF.

This rearrangement joins TRBV12-5 to TRBJ2-5; TRBD1 matches 9 bases. The CDR3 is 16 amino acids. The V gene's germline CDR1 is LGHNT and CDR2 FRNRAP. V shed 1 base and J 3 bases; nucleotides not matched to a gene: 6. CDR3 bases: TGTGCTAGTGGTTTGGCGACAGGGGGAATAAAAGAGACCCAGTACTTC. Its translation: CASGLATGGIKETQYF. Together with reference TRBV12-5 and TRBJ2-5, the CDR3 gives the full variable domain: DARVTQTPRHKVTEMGQEVTMRCQPILGHNTVFWYRQTMMQGLELLAYFRNRAPLDDSGMPKDRFSAEMPDATLATLKIQPSEPRDSAVYFCASGLATGGIKETQYFGPGTRLLVL.

This clone was seen just once. V and J are TRBV4-3 and TRBJ1-3; D gene ambiguous. The germline V and J ends were trimmed by 0 bases and 2 bases, with 8 bases remaining between them. This CDR3 region has 15 residues. Per germline, CDR1 LGHNA and CDR2 YSLEER. As DNA, the CDR3 is TGCGCCAGCAGCCAAGATTCCGGAGCTGGAAACACCATATATTTT. Translation: CASSQDSGAGNTIYF.

On this clone itself: Relative to the germline gene, one junction end is altered; a read error may explain this. V gene TRBV9 combines with J gene TRBJ2-1; 12 bases fit TRBD2. Germline V gene data show CDR1 as SGDLS and CDR2 as YYNGEE. The CDR3 totals 14 residues. This chain's CDR3 is CASSPSGGDNEQFF. CDR3 in DNA: TGTGCCAGCAGCCCTAGCGGGGGGGACAACGAGCAGTTCTTC.

This chain joins TRBV5-5 and TRBJ2-2; D might be TRBD2 (5 bases). CDR1 and CDR2 from the germline V gene are SGHKS and YYEKEE (reference sequence). V was shortened by 3 bases and J by 7 bases, with 7 bases between the two germline ends. The CDR3 is 12 residues long. DNA for the CDR3: TGTGCCAGCAGCTCGGACTTCGGGGAGCTGTTTTTT. Amino acid sequence: CASSSDFGELFF.

This chain links TRBV7-9 with TRBJ1-1; D not resolved. The CDR3 loop spans 14 amino acids. Per the germline V gene, CDR1 is SEHNR and CDR2 is FQNEAQ (reference sequence). Trimming took 6 bases from V and 5 from J, leaving 16 bases between them. CDR3: CASRLVGRGTEAFF. As DNA, the CDR3 is TGTGCCAGCAGGCTTGTTGGGCGAGGGACTGAAGCTTTCTTT.

The chain joins TRBV6-2 or TRBV6-3 to TRBJ1-1, with TRBD1 as a possible D gene (5 bases). The CDR3 runs to 15 residues. The V gene's germline CDR1 is MNHEY and CDR2 SVGEGT. Trimming removed 0 bases from V and 4 bases from J, with 12 bases in between. This CDR3 reads CASSYSTAGRTEAFF. CDR3 bases: TGTGCCAGCAGTTACTCGACTGCAGGGCGCACTGAAGCTTTCTTT.

This clone was recorded once. A much bigger clone sits one base away, suggesting this may be a read error. This CDR3 is also generated by other DNA sequences in the sample. This chain joins TRBV20-1 and TRBJ2-2; 8 nucleotides agree with TRBD2. In germline, CDR1 is DFQATT, CDR2 SNEGSKA (reference sequence). The CDR3 spans 16 residues. The trim removed 3 bases at V and 6 bases at J, leaving 12 bases unmatched. The CDR3 loop is CSASTLAGGGPGELFF. The CDR3 DNA sequence: TGCAGTGCTAGTACCCTTGCCGGGGGGGGCCCCGGGGAGCTGTTTTTT.

The rearrangement links TRBV9 to TRBJ2-1; 7 bases align to TRBD1. CDR1 SGDLS and CDR2 YYNGEE come from the germline V gene. With 4 bases clipped from V and 6 bases from J, the junction kept 10 bases outside the gene matches. This CDR3 region has 15 residues. The DNA for the CDR3 is TGTGCCAGCAGCACCGGAACAGGGGTCACCAATGAGCAGTTCTTC. This gives the protein CASSTGTGVTNEQFF.

The chain joins TRBV6-1 to TRBJ1-1; D is uncertain. This CDR3 comprises 13 residues. Germline CDR1 and CDR2: MNHNS and SASEGT. Trimming took off 2 bases at V and 5 bases at J, with 9 bases between the two ends. The DNA for the CDR3 is TGTGCCAGCAGTGAATTCGGGTCTACTGAAGCTTTCTTT. Amino acid sequence: CASSEFGSTEAFF.

V usage is TRBV6-5 and J usage is TRBJ1-4; 10 bases are shared with TRBD1. This CDR3 comprises 16 residues. Germline loops: CDR1 MNHEY, CDR2 SVGAGI. J was trimmed by 8 bases and V by 0 bases; bases with no gene match: 6. In DNA, the CDR3 is TGTGCCAGCAGTTACTCCGGGACAGGGGTGGGGGAAAAACTGTTTTTT. This gives the protein CASSYSGTGVGEKLFF.

The chain has TRBV13 and TRBJ2-4, with a possible D match to TRBD2 (5 bases). This CDR3 spans 16 amino acids. Trimming took 0 bases from V and 3 from J, leaving 12 bases between them. Per the germline V gene, CDR1 is PRHDT and CDR2 is FYEKMQ (reference sequence). Written as DNA, the CDR3 is TGTGCCAGCAGCTTAGGGTGGACTCGGGGCAAAAACATTCAGTACTTC. It specifies CASSLGWTRGKNIQYF.

The gene calls are TRBV7-3 and TRBJ2-3; a weak D match, TRBD1 (5 bases). Trimming stripped 5 bases from V and 4 bases from J, with 16 bases between. The CDR3 has 15 residues. CDR1 and CDR2 from the germline V gene are SGHTA and FQGTGA. The CDR3 loop is CASSPLYGASDTQYF. In nucleotides, the CDR3 is TGTGCCAGCAGCCCCCTTTATGGGGCCTCAGATACGCAGTATTTT.

V gene TRBV6-5 combines with J gene TRBJ2-7; the match to TRBD2 covers 7 bases. Looked up from germline, CDR1 is MNHEY and CDR2 is SVGAGI. CDR3 size: 13 residues. V lost 6 bases and J lost 7; bases outside the gene matches: 9. The CDR3 protein is CASSRDYLGEQYF. In DNA, the CDR3 is TGTGCCAGCAGCCGGGACTATCTGGGGGAGCAGTACTTC.

The rearrangement joins TRBV9 to TRBJ1-2; 12 positions match TRBD1. There are 16 residues in the CDR3. V dropped 0 bases and J dropped 7; count of bases not matched to a gene: 7. The germline CDR1 and CDR2 sequences are SGDLS and YYNGEE. DNA of the CDR3: TGTGCCAGCAGCGTAGGGGTTGGGACAGGGGGCACTGGCTACACCTTC. It yields the protein CASSVGVGTGGTGYTF.

The genes are TRBV6-5 and TRBJ2-3; TRBD2 matches 8 bases. The CDR3 consists of 15 residues. Germline V gene data show CDR1 as MNHEY and CDR2 as SVGAGI. J gave up 3 bases and V 7 bases, and 9 bases lay outside the gene matches. The CDR3 here is CASTPRGGPTDTQYF. The CDR3 nucleotides read TGTGCCAGCACCCCCCGGGGGGGGCCTACAGATACGCAGTATTTT.

This clone showed up just once. The V gene is TRBV5-1, the J gene TRBJ1-1; the D gene is possibly TRBD1 (5 bases). V lost 0 bases and J lost 7, with 10 bases in between. Germline assignment: CDR1 SGHRS and CDR2 YFSETQ. CDR3 length: 13 amino acids. Written as DNA, the CDR3 is TGCGCCAGCAGCTTGGTAGGGGCTAGTGAAGCTTTCTTT. This sequence encodes CASSLVGASEAFF.